The clone carrying this TCR beta chain was counted a few times. Its target is not known. Trimming took off 5 bases at V and 2 bases at J, with 12 bases between the two ends. CDR3 length equals 13 residues. Germline lookup yields CDR1 DFQATT and CDR2 SNEGSKA (reference sequence). Patients aged 18 to 65 had newly diagnosed hyperthyroidism lasting under 2 months. Uncontrolled infection, other autoimmune disease, pregnancy or lactation led to exclusion. Diagnosing involved the use of clinical symptoms, serum thyroxine and TRAb, thyroid ultrasound and orbital computed tomography. This sample was taken from a study of T cells in Graves' hyperthyroidism and ophthalmopathy. Using RNA transcripts as the source, TCR beta CDR3 regions were amplified. A first-round RT-PCR of the TCR CDR3 used the HTBI primer set. TCRdb re-analysed the multiplex PCR reads in MiXCR, keeping a single row per CDR3 protein. Among approximately 520,000 distinct CDR3 sequences listed, 20% were seen once.

Findings and limits, study-wide: Prediction of ophthalmopathy progression came a median around 6 months pre-onset.

The chain couples TRBV20-1 to TRBJ1-1; a weak D match, TRBD1 (6 bases). Sequenced input: blood. This clonotype was obtained from a man aged 18 to 35 with Graves' hyperthyroidism. This chain's CDR3 is CSAPQGLNTEAFF. CDR3 nucleotide sequence: TGCAGTGCTCCACAGGGATTAAACACTGAAGCTTTCTTT.